Below, one T cell receptor (beta chain) is given with its context. This clone was detected only a few times. The target of this receptor is not known. Base qualities are missing; no much larger clone stands one base away. The immunoSEQ Assay, a bias-controlled multiplex PCR, was used to amplify TCRbeta CDR3 regions from genomic DNA. On the authors' methods: Within the assay, amplification of reference gene primers was used to estimate how many nucleated cells each sample contained. To quantify the absolute abundance of each unique TCRbeta CDR3 rearrangement, sequence reads were collapsed and filtered. For each sample, productive Simpson clonality was calculated as the square root of Simpson's diversity index over productive rearrangements. Here the immuneACCESS table is served through TCRdb, limited to in-frame sequences with V and J called. Missing clones are a known gap in these copies; in checked studies unresolved V genes cover under half, and the rest lacks a known reason. That table furnishes V, J and clone size, whereas the DNA furnished D and trimming. Present in this sample are about 140,000 clones, 60% to 85% of which were seen just once. Approximately 17% of the sample is in the top ten clones.

CDR1 MNHEY and CDR2 SVGAGI were looked up in the germline V gene. The CDR3, cysteine through phenylalanine, is 12 amino acids long. Only the CDR3 DNA is retained, 36 bases long and in frame from the first base. The V and J ends are trimmed by 7 bases and 7 bases, leaving 14 bases between them. Each collaborating institution followed its own protocols to collect whole blood in K2EDTA tubes. Collaborator samples were shipped for TCRbeta analysis as frozen whole blood, isolated PBMCs, or DNA extracted from either sample type. These data come from a study of blood T cell repertoires in COVID-19 (dated by TCRdb to about 2020). General notes on the study: The collaborator samples originated in the United States, Italy and Spain and spanned the acute and convalescent phases of COVID-19. Nearly every sample came with metadata listing a de-identified subject ID, COVID-19 status, age in years and sex. The material from the prospective study consisted of cDNA or gDNA derived from T cells, B-cell-depleted T cells, or PBMCs. The repertoires were released in a freely available public database meant as a resource for research on the immune response to SARS-CoV-2. The samples were drawn from the first 160 participants of the ongoing ImmuneRACE study and from about 1,200 subjects provided by 6 global collaborators. Where HLA class I and class II types were available, the types were taken from metadata supplied by the sample provider, not from assay-based typing. Deeply sampled blood TCRbeta repertoires from subjects exposed to, actively infected with, or recovered from COVID-19 were included in the dataset. What the authors observed across the whole study: How much clinical and demographic metadata was included differed by source and by participant, and the metadata was provided uncurated.

The chain is encoded by TRBV6-5 joined to TRBJ2-7; the best D guess is TRBD2, with 7 bases matching. The TCR sequence derives from a man aged 50 to 59 with acute or convalescent COVID-19. The source material was peripheral blood. The CDR3 region: CASTRTAGEQYF. The sequenced DNA is TGTGCCAGCACCAGGACAGCGGGGGAGCAGTACTTC.